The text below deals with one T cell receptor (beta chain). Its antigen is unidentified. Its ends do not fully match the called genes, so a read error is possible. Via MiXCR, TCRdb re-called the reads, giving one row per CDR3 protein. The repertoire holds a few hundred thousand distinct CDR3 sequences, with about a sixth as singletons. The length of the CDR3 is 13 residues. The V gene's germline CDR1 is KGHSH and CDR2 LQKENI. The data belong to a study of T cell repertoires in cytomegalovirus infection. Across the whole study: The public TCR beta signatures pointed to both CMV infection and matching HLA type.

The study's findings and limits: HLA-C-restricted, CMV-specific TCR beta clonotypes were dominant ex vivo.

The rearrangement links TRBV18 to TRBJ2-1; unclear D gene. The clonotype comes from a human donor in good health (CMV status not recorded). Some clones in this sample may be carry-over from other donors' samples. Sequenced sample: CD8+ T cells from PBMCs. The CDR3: CTSSPQGDAEQFF. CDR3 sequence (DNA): TGTACCAGCTCACCTCAAGGAGACGCAGAGCAGTTCTTC. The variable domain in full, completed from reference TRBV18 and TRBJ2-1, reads NAGVMQNPRHLVRRRGQEARLRCSPMKGHSHVYWYRQLPEEGLKFMVYLQKENIIDESGMPKERFSAEFPKEGPSILRIQQVVRGDSAAYFCTSSPQGDAEQFFGPGTRLTVL.